The clone carrying this TCR beta chain came up a few times. The antigen is not known. V was shortened by 3 bases and J by 4 bases, with 12 bases between the two germline ends. CDR3 size: 14 residues. The germline V gene encodes CDR1 KGHSH and CDR2 LQKENI. This specimen comes from a study of T cell repertoires in cytomegalovirus infection. About the research overall: CMV infection together with matching HLA type was indicated by public TCR beta signatures.

MiXCR, run by TCRdb on the reads, gives a single entry per CDR3 protein. The table lists 150,000 to 200,000 distinct CDR3 sequences, roughly 19% of them singletons, with approximately 2.9% in the top ten. Study-level points and caveats: Cumulative frequency (of public TCR beta family members) identified carriers of CMV plus the relevant HLA. Dominant in the ex vivo response were TCR beta clonotypes restricted by HLA-C and specific for CMV.

This receptor was identified in a human donor in good health (CMV status not recorded). Some clones in this sample may be carry-over from other donors' samples. The sample taken for sequencing was PBMCs. The rearrangement uses TRBV18 and TRBJ2-5; possibly TRBD1 for D (5 bases). Here the CDR3 DNA reads TGTGCCAGCTCACCTACAGGCCGCCCAGAGACCCAGTACTTC. Its protein is CASSPTGRPETQYF. The whole variable domain, remainder taken from reference TRBV18 and TRBJ2-5, is NAGVMQNPRHLVRRRGQEARLRCSPMKGHSHVYWYRQLPEEGLKFMVYLQKENIIDESGMPKERFSAEFPKEGPSILRIQQVVRGDSAAYFCASSPTGRPETQYFGPGTRLLVL.